In this sample, the clone carrying this TCR beta chain turned up once. This entry comes from a study of cytomegalovirus exposure and HLA in healthy donors. PCR involved 60 Vbeta and 13 Jbeta primers. Original analysis: Per a later analysis, the number of unique TCR beta chains was some 75 million, of which some 9.9 million were shared. Sequencing was performed with immunoSEQ multiplex PCR; in TCRdb, only in-frame clones are kept and a portion is missing. V, J and clone size were drawn from that table, and D and trimming were deduced from the DNA. The sample shows fewer than 250,000 clones, roughly 87% of them seen only once. The germline CDR1 and CDR2 sequences are GTSNPN and SVGIG (reference sequence). CDR3 size: 13 residues. Losses at the gene ends were 5 bases for V and 6 bases for J; bases not matched to a gene: 4.

This chain connects TRBV30 to TRBJ2-2, with 9 bases identical to TRBD1. The sequencing sample was made of PBMCs. The sequence came from a boy younger than 10 in good health and CMV-seronegative. This CDR3 is CAWWDRDPGELFF. Here the CDR3 DNA reads TGTGCCTGGTGGGACAGGGACCCCGGGGAGCTGTTTTTT.